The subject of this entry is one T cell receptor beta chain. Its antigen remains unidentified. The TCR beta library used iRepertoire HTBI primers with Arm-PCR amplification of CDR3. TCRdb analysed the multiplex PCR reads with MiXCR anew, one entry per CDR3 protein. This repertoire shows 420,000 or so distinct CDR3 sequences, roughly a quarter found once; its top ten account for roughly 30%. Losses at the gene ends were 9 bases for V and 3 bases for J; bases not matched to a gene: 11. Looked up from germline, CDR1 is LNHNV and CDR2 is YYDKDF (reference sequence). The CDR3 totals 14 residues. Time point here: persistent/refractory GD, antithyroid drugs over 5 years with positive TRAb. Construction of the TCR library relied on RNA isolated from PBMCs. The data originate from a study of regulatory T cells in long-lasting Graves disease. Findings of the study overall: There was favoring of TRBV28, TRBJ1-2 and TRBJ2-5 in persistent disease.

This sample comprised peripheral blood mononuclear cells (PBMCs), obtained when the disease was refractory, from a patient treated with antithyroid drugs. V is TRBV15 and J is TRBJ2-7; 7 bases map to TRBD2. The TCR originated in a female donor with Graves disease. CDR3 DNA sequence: TGTGCCACAACGCAGGGCGGGAGTCTCTACGAGCAGTACTTC. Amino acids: CATTQGGSLYEQYF.